The 19 T cell receptor beta chains below all came from one sample that was sequenced in a study of regulatory T cells in long-lasting Graves disease. TCR beta libraries were built with iRepertoire HTBI primers and Arm-PCR of CDR3 regions. TCRdb used MiXCR to reprocess the multiplex PCR reads, holding one entry per CDR3 protein. In the table there are hundreds of thousands of distinct CDR3 sequences, 16% of which are singletons. Sample time point: newly diagnosed GD, antithyroid drugs for less than 3 months. The TCR library was made from RNA extracted from PBMCs. Another study also made use of these data, one on T cells in Graves' hyperthyroidism and ophthalmopathy.

The source was peripheral blood mononuclear cells (PBMCs), collected at new diagnosis, from a patient treated with antithyroid drugs. These TCRs come from a woman aged 35-65 years with Graves disease.

This clonotype was seen ten or more times. J is TRBJ2-3 and V is TRBV18; no definite D call. The germline CDR1 and CDR2 sequences are KGHSH and LQKENI. V shed 1 base and J shed 5 bases, with 7 bases lying between them. This CDR3 is built from 13 residues. Here the CDR3 DNA reads TGTGCCAGCTCACCACAGTCTGGAGATACGCAGTATTTT. This translates into CASSPQSGDTQYF.

The CDR3 protein is CASSQEGVWGASSTGELFF. The CDR3, as DNA: TGTGCCAGCAGCCAAGAAGGTGTCTGGGGGGCCTCGAGCACCGGGGAGCTGTTTTTT. This chain links TRBV14 with TRBJ2-2; D could derive from TRBD1 or TRBD2 (6 bases each). Germline CDR1 is SGHDN and CDR2 is FVKESK. V lost 0 bases to trimming and J lost 4 bases, with 21 bases between them. The CDR3 consists of 19 residues.

This clonotype was observed once. Possible read error: a much larger clone is one base away. The gene calls are TRBV6-1 and TRBJ1-5; the D gene is possibly TRBD1 (5 bases). The germline V gene encodes CDR1 MNHNS and CDR2 SASEGT. Trimming took 4 bases from V and 5 from J, leaving 18 bases between them. The CDR3 sequence is 16 residues long. For the CDR3, the DNA is TGTGCCAGCAGTGCTCTTATTACGACAGAATATCAGCCCCAGCATTTT. Its protein is CASSALITTEYQPQHF.

The rearrangement joins TRBV20-1 to TRBJ1-1, with TRBD1 identical over 8 bases. CDR1 DFQATT and CDR2 SNEGSKA come from the germline V gene (reference sequence). The trim removed 3 bases at V and 6 bases at J, leaving 6 bases unmatched. The CDR3 consists of 13 residues. Written as DNA, the CDR3 is TGCAGTGCTAGCAGGGGGCTATTGGCTGAAGCTTTCTTT. This encodes CSASRGLLAEAFF.

This sequence joins TRBV28 and TRBJ2-1; D might be TRBD1 (7 bases). Germline V lookup: CDR1 MDHEN, CDR2 SYDVKM. Trimming left V 4 bases short and J 7 bases short, with 14 bases between. This CDR3 comprises 14 residues. The DNA for the CDR3 is TGTGCCAGCAGTTATTCAGGGGGGCGGAATGAGCAGTTCTTC. Translating gives CASSYSGGRNEQFF.

Details on this clonotype: A much larger clonotype is one base distant, so this may be a read error. This chain links TRBV29-1 with TRBJ1-2, with 7 bases aligning to TRBD1. The CDR3 spans 12 residues. Germline V lookup: CDR1 SQVTM, CDR2 ANQGSEA. This CDR3 reads CSIERQGYGYTF. As DNA, the CDR3 is TGCAGCATTGAACGACAGGGCTATGGCTACACCTTC. Full variable domain (missing parts from reference TRBV29-1 and TRBJ1-2): SAVISQKPSRDICQRGTSLTIQCQVDSQVTMMFWYRQQPGQSLTLIATANQGSEATYESGFVIDKFPISRPNLTFSTLTVSNMSPEDSSIYLCSIERQGYGYTFGSGTRLTVV.

The rearrangement uses TRBV7-9 and TRBJ1-2; tentatively, D is TRBD1 (5 bases). Germline CDR1 is SEHNR and CDR2 is FQNEAQ (reference sequence). The CDR3 has 15 amino acids. The ends were cut back, 3 bases at V and 0 bases at J, with 11 bases in the middle. The CDR3: CASSFLGTPNYGYTF. CDR3 DNA: TGTGCCAGCAGCTTCCTCGGGACGCCTAACTATGGCTACACCTTC.

The rearrangement links TRBV5-1 to TRBJ1-2, with D unresolved. In germline, CDR1 is SGHRS, CDR2 YFSETQ. The CDR3 has 14 amino acids. V dropped 4 bases and J dropped 7 bases, with 17 bases sitting between them. The CDR3 bases are TGCGCCAGCAGCAAACGGACGGAAATCGGTGGCTACACCTTC. It yields the protein CASSKRTEIGGYTF. The variable domain in full, with the rest retrieved from reference TRBV5-1 and TRBJ1-2, is KAGVTQTPRYLIKTRGQQVTLSCSPISGHRSVSWYQQTPGQGLQFLFEYFSETQRNKGNFPGRFSGRQFSNSRSEMNVSTLELGDSALYLCASSKRTEIGGYTFGSGTRLTVV.

CDR3 sequence (DNA): TGTGCCACTAGGGCAGGTTGGTTGTCTGAAGCTTTCTTT. Protein product: CATRAGWLSEAFF. The rearrangement joins TRBV24-1 to TRBJ1-1; unclear D gene. The CDR3 loop spans 13 amino acids. Germline values: CDR1 KGHDR, CDR2 SFDVKD. Trimming left V 10 bases short and J 6 bases short, with 17 bases between.

Ten or more counts support this clonotype. This chain joins TRBV5-1 and TRBJ1-1; the D is unclear. The germline V and J ends were trimmed by 7 bases and 1 base, with 14 bases remaining between them. The CDR3 extends over 14 amino acids. CDR1 is SGHRS and CDR2 is YFSETQ in the germline V gene. The CDR3 is CASQKTLPNTEAFF. In DNA form, the CDR3 reads TGCGCCAGCCAGAAGACACTACCGAACACTGAAGCTTTCTTT. The full variable domain, in which reference TRBV5-1 and TRBJ1-1 provide the parts outside the CDR3, is KAGVTQTPRYLIKTRGQQVTLSCSPISGHRSVSWYQQTPGQGLQFLFEYFSETQRNKGNFPGRFSGRQFSNSRSEMNVSTLELGDSALYLCASQKTLPNTEAFFGQGTRLTVV.

This clonotype has just a few counts. This chain connects TRBV14 to TRBJ1-3; D is ambiguous. Trimming stripped 4 bases from V and 2 bases from J, with 12 bases between. The CDR3 is 15 amino acids. Germline CDR1 and CDR2: SGHDN and FVKESK. CDR3 bases: TGTGCCAGCAGCCGAAATCCCCGACCTGGAAACACCATATATTTT. Translated: CASSRNPRPGNTIYF.

This clonotype was seen repeatedly, ten times or more. This chain joins TRBV18 and TRBJ1-1; D remains unclear. The germline V gene encodes CDR1 KGHSH and CDR2 LQKENI. The germline V and J ends were trimmed by 8 bases and 5 bases, with 12 bases remaining between them. This CDR3 has 12 amino acids. CDR3 region: CASSPSGTEAFF. CDR3 sequence (DNA): TGTGCCAGCAGCCCCTCTGGAACTGAAGCTTTCTTT.

This clonotype was recorded a few times. The chain couples TRBV28 to TRBJ1-5; 7 bases are shared with TRBD1. Per the germline V gene, CDR1 is MDHEN and CDR2 is SYDVKM. The CDR3 covers 15 residues. V trimming: 2 bases; J trimming: 2 bases; junction bases outside the gene matches: 3. The CDR3 DNA follows: TGTGCCAGCAGTTTAACCAGGGGGGGCAATCAGCCCCAGCATTTT. The encoded protein is CASSLTRGGNQPQHF.

This clonotype was seen only a few times. The V gene is TRBV28, the J gene TRBJ1-4, with a possible D match to TRBD1 (5 bases). Germline V gene lookup returns CDR1 MDHEN and CDR2 SYDVKM. The CDR3 totals 17 residues. The V gene lost 6 bases and the J gene lost 7 bases, with 24 bases spanning the gap. The CDR3 is CASSLQESRPGGEKLFF. In DNA, the CDR3 is TGTGCCAGCAGCTTACAAGAGAGCAGGCCGGGGGGTGAAAAACTGTTTTTT. Looking up the rest from reference TRBV28 and TRBJ1-4 gives the full variable domain: DVKVTQSSRYLVKRTGEKVFLECVQDMDHENMFWYRQDPGLGLRLIYFSYDVKMKEKGDIPEGYSVSREKKERFSLILESASTNQTSMYLCASSLQESRPGGEKLFFGSGTQLSVL.

This clonotype has a handful of counts. The gene calls are TRBV11-2 and TRBJ1-6; D possibly corresponds to TRBD1 (5 bases). In germline, CDR1 is SGHAT, CDR2 FQNNGV. Trimming removed 4 bases from V and 7 bases from J, with 11 bases in between. CDR3 length: 14 residues. CDR3 DNA sequence: TGTGCCAGCAGCTACCGGGACGCAAATTCACCCCTCCACTTT. The encoded protein is CASSYRDANSPLHF.

The CDR3 DNA reads as TGTGCCAGCAGCCGGGGGACCCCGGCTACTAATGAAAAACTGTTTTTT. Translation gives CASSRGTPATNEKLFF. The chain couples TRBV12-3 or TRBV12-4 to TRBJ1-4; D perhaps matches TRBD1 (5 bases). CDR3 length: 16 amino acids. Trimming took off 6 bases at V and 2 bases at J, with 16 bases between the two ends.

The chain has TRBV5-1 and TRBJ1-2; no clear D gene. CDR1 and CDR2 from the germline V gene are SGHRS and YFSETQ. The V and J ends lost 1 base and 9 bases respectively, with 10 bases between them. The CDR3 is made up of 12 amino acids. Here the CDR3 DNA reads TGCGCCAGCAGCTTGTCCGAGGGTAGCTACACCTTC. As protein: CASSLSEGSYTF.

The chain joins TRBV7-2 to TRBJ2-2; 10 nucleotides agree with TRBD1. The germline gives CDR1 SGHTA, CDR2 FQGNSA. This CDR3 has 16 amino acids. V trimming: 4 bases; J trimming: 5 bases; junction bases outside the gene matches: 7. In nucleotides, the CDR3 is TGTGCCAGCAGCTCTAGAGGGGGACAGGGGACCGGGGAGCTGTTTTTT. Its translation: CASSSRGGQGTGELFF.

This clonotype was detected a few times. The V gene is TRBV7-8, the J gene TRBJ2-2; 9 bases align to TRBD2. V was pared by 1 base and J by 6 bases, with 6 bases of the junction left unmatched. The CDR3 contains 16 residues. Germline V gives CDR1 SGHVS, CDR2 FQNEAQ. In nucleotides, the CDR3 is TGTGCCAGCAGCTTAGTAGGACTAGCGATCGCCGGGGAGCTGTTTTTT. It encodes CASSLVGLAIAGELFF.